Each of the 13 T cell receptor beta chains below was sequenced from the same sample in a study of blood T cell repertoires in COVID-19. The protocol was immunoSEQ multiplex PCR, while the TCRdb copy is restricted to in-frame clones and leaves out a portion. The repertoire has 100,000 or so clones, 82% of them found once; the top ten carry 15% to 17%. The sample comprised peripheral blood. Receptors originate from an elderly woman with acute or convalescent COVID-19.

The rearrangement joins TRBV12-3 or TRBV12-4 to TRBJ2-2; 8 bases fit TRBD2. V trimming: 11 bases; J trimming: 5 bases; junction bases outside the gene matches: 7. The CDR3 consists of 13 residues. The CDR3 region is CAFLAGETGELFF. The CDR3 DNA sequence: TGTGCCTTCCTAGCGGGTGAAACCGGGGAGCTGTTTTTT.

The chain links TRBV5-4 to TRBJ2-5; a weak D match, TRBD1 (6 bases). Trimming removed 4 bases from V and 1 base from J, with 11 bases in between. The length of the CDR3 is 14 residues. CDR1 SGHNT and CDR2 YYREEE come from the germline V gene (reference sequence). The CDR3 DNA is TGTGCCAGCAGCGCGGCCAGGGGCCAAGAGACCCAGTACTTC. It is translated as CASSAARGQETQYF.

The chain recombines TRBV6-1 with TRBJ2-2; the match to TRBD2 covers 7 bases. This CDR3 region has 16 residues. V trimming: 0 bases; J trimming: 4 bases; junction bases outside the gene matches: 5. CDR1 is MNHNS and CDR2 is SASEGT in the germline V gene. CDR3 sequence (DNA): TGTGCCAGCAGTGAAGCGCGTGGGGGGGTCACCGGGGAGCTGTTTTTT. It codes for CASSEARGGVTGELFF.

The V and J genes are TRBV5-5 and TRBJ2-7, with 8 bases identical to TRBD1. V lost 0 bases and J lost 4; bases outside the gene matches: 6. In germline, CDR1 is SGHKS, CDR2 YYEKEE (reference sequence). This CDR3 region has 15 residues. CDR3 sequence (DNA): TGTGCCAGCAGCTTGGAGTCAGGGGGCTTTTACGAGCAGTACTTC. Translated: CASSLESGGFYEQYF.

The chain is built from TRBV18 and TRBJ2-1; 10 nucleotides agree with TRBD1. The V and J ends lost 7 bases and 7 bases, in that order; junction bases with no gene match: 4. Germline values: CDR1 KGHSH, CDR2 LQKENI. CDR3 length equals 13 residues. The DNA of the CDR3 is TGTGCCAGCTTGACAGGGGGCGAAAATGAGCAGTTCTTC. This encodes CASLTGGENEQFF.

The chain recombines TRBV13 with TRBJ1-1; D ambiguous. The CDR3 length is 15 residues. V lost 4 bases to trimming and J lost 1 base, with 13 bases between them. From germline, CDR1 is PRHDT and CDR2 FYEKMQ (reference sequence). The CDR3 DNA reads as TGTGCCAGCAGCTCTCCAAAGACGGGGAACACTGAAGCTTTCTTT. It translates to CASSSPKTGNTEAFF.

The genes are TRBV5-4 and TRBJ2-2, with 9 bases matching TRBD1. Trimming removed 4 bases from V and 6 bases from J; junction bases left unmatched: 7. The CDR3 contains 15 residues. Looked up from germline, CDR1 is SGHNT and CDR2 is YYREEE (reference sequence). The CDR3 nucleotides read TGTGCCAGCAGCAAGGGACAGGGATCCCCCGGGGAGCTGTTTTTT. This encodes CASSKGQGSPGELFF.

The rearrangement uses TRBV6-4 and TRBJ1-1, with a weak D call TRBD1 (6 bases). This CDR3 has 13 amino acids. Germline CDR1 is MRHNA and CDR2 is SNTAGT. Trimming left V 4 bases short and J 4 bases short, with 10 bases between. This chain's CDR3 is CASSAQGLTEAFF. The CDR3, as DNA: TGTGCCAGCAGTGCCCAGGGGCTCACTGAAGCTTTCTTT.

This chain joins TRBV18 and TRBJ1-2; 8 bases align to TRBD1. CDR3 length equals 13 residues. The J segment lost 6 bases and the V segment lost 6 bases, leaving 6 bases of the junction unmatched. Germline loops: CDR1 KGHSH, CDR2 LQKENI. The CDR3 region is CASSLGQGDGYTF. The CDR3 region has the DNA TGTGCCAGCTCCCTAGGACAGGGCGATGGCTACACCTTC.

This clone was observed once. The chain has TRBV9 and TRBJ2-5, with D maybe TRBD2 (6 bases). The CDR3 is 14 amino acids. The germline V gene has CDR1 SGDLS and CDR2 YYNGEE. V was shortened by 0 bases and J by 6 bases, with 12 bases between the two germline ends. The CDR3 protein is CASSVEEGTQTQYF. The CDR3 coding sequence is TGTGCCAGCAGCGTAGAGGAGGGAACGCAGACCCAGTACTTC.

The gene calls are TRBV3-1 (or the pseudogene TRBV3-2) and TRBJ2-2; D may be TRBD1 (6 bases). Germline CDR1 reads LGHDT; CDR2 reads YNNKEL (reference sequence). The CDR3 has 15 residues. V lost 3 bases, J lost 1 base, and 9 bases lay in between. DNA for the CDR3: TGTGCCAGCAGCCAGTGGACAGTGAACACCGGGGAGCTGTTTTTT. It translates to CASSQWTVNTGELFF.

The chain has TRBV10-3 and TRBJ2-2; 11 bases match TRBD2. The CDR3 covers 16 residues. The germline gives CDR1 ENHRY, CDR2 SYGVKD. With V trimmed by 4 bases and J by 3 bases, 4 bases remained unmatched. Here the CDR3 DNA reads TGTGCCATCAGTGGGTCGACTAGCGGGGACACCGGGGAGCTGTTTTTT. This encodes CAISGSTSGDTGELFF.

In its sample, this clone was seen once. The chain couples TRBV5-1 to TRBJ2-5, with D possibly being TRBD2 (6 bases). The V gene lost 2 bases and the J gene lost 5 bases, with 13 bases spanning the gap. This CDR3 comprises 14 residues. Germline assignment: CDR1 SGHRS and CDR2 YFSETQ. The CDR3 region has the DNA TGCGCCAGCAGCTTACGGACTATTGAGGAGACCCAGTACTTC. Its translation: CASSLRTIEETQYF.